This note documents a single T cell receptor beta chain sequence. No antigen is known for it. Donors were nominally healthy when sampled, though unrecorded immune exposures were likely. Researchers ran the PCR with 60 Vbeta and 13 Jbeta primers. TCRdb's copy holds only in-frame clones and misses some; the assay was immunoSEQ multiplex PCR. Among tens of thousands of clones listed, almost 85% were seen once. Germline V gene sequence: CDR1 KGHSY, CDR2 FQNENV. V lost 1 base and J 5 bases, leaving 9 bases between the germline ends. The CDR3 is 13 residues long. The data were obtained in a study of cytomegalovirus exposure and HLA in healthy donors. General study results and limits: Accurate predictions that matched the HLA-A and HLA-B alleles of most subjects were reportedly made from TCR beta sequences. A later analysis reported that several of the most significant clusters appeared to be linked to common viral pathogens, among them Epstein-Barr virus.

This clonotype was obtained from a woman aged 18-29 years in good health and CMV-seropositive. The V gene is TRBV16, the J gene TRBJ2-7, with D perhaps TRBD1 (6 bases). Specimen: PBMCs. Here the CDR3 reads CASSQLTGNEQYF. CDR3 bases: TGTGCCAGCAGCCAATTAACAGGGAACGAGCAGTACTTC.